The rows below give T cell receptor beta chains drawn from one sample of a study of T cell responses to AZD1222 COVID-19 vaccine. Profiling relied on immunoSEQ multiplex PCR, and the TCRdb table lists in-frame clones only, not all of them. This sample has around 200,000 clones, with just over 85% found just once. The sequencing used peripheral blood, collected on day 0 of AZD1222 vaccination. The receptors come from an adult in good health. Each CDR3 is given with its conserved first and last residue. The D gene is left open where the match is weak. The size of a clone is reported for some rows only, either as once, few or many, or as a class for expanded clones.

TRBJ1-5	NA	TRBV19	NA	TGTGCCAGTAGTATAGTAACGGGACTTAGCAATCAGCCCCAGCATTTT	CASSIVTGLSNQPQHF
TRBJ1-6	NA	TRBV6-5	NA	TGTGCCAGCAGCAACGGGCAGGGCAATTCACCCCTCCACTTT	CASSNGQGNSPLHF
TRBJ2-6	NA	TRBV4-1	NA	TGCGCCAGCAGCTACTTGAGCGGCTACTCTGGGGCCAACGTCCTGACTTTC	CASSYLSGYSGANVLTF
TRBJ1-5	NA	TRBV7-8	once	TGTGCCAGCAGCCGGGGGGGGCCCCAGCATTTT	CASSRGGPQHF
TRBJ1-2	TRBD1	TRBV5-5	NA	TGTGCCAGCAGGACCCGACCAACAGGGGGCTGGGGCTACACCTTC	CASRTRPTGGWGYTF
TRBJ1-6	NA	TRBV6-5	NA	TGTGCCAGCAAGGCGACAGTCTATAATTCACCCCTCCACTTT	CASKATVYNSPLHF
TRBJ1-1	NA	TRBV10-3	NA	TGTGCCATCAGTGAGGTCAGGGGAGGGAGGTACACTGAAGCTTTCTTT	CAISEVRGGRYTEAFF
TRBJ2-2	NA	TRBV30	NA	TGTGCCTGGAGTCCCCGGGGCGGAACGAACACCGGGGAGCTGTTTTTT	CAWSPRGGTNTGELFF
TRBJ2-1	TRBD1	TRBV28	once	TGTGCCAGCAGTGGGGACAGGTCCTACTGGAACAATGAGCAGTTCTTC	CASSGDRSYWNNEQFF
TRBJ2-3	NA	TRBV7-2	NA	TGTGCCAGCAGCTTAGCGCCCTCTAACCTAGATACGCAGTATTTT	CASSLAPSNLDTQYF
TRBJ2-4	TRBD2	TRBV16	NA	TGTGCCAGCAGCTTTTCAGCGGGAGGCTCCAAAAACATTCAGTACTTC	CASSFSAGGSKNIQYF
TRBJ2-3	NA	TRBV6-5	NA	TGTGCCAGCAGTCCCACAGGGCGCACAGATACGCAGTATTTT	CASSPTGRTDTQYF